A single T cell receptor (beta chain) is shown here with its context. Its antigen target is currently unknown. Per-nucleotide qualities are absent, and no much larger clonotype sits a single base away. The data stem from a study of T-cell memory formation after mild COVID-19 (dated by TCRdb to the early 2020s). Background for the entire study: TCR sequence clusters from the two donors were found to be largely donor specific. In two donors, T-cell clones that expanded and contracted after mild COVID-19 were followed by sequencing TCRalpha and TCRbeta repertoires longitudinally. The cohort comprised two young, previously healthy adult volunteers, one female and one male. Results the study describes overall, beyond this receptor: From day 15 to 85, contracting clones showed balanced CD4/CD8 phenotypes, whereas a second wave of clones that expanded from day 15 to 37 leaned towards CD4+. The study included only a couple of mild cases, and larger cohorts that include severe cases with pre-infection samples were judged to be necessary. The detection of some responding clones in pre-infection memory suggests that pre-existing cross-reactive memory T cells joined the SARS-CoV-2 response. SARS-CoV-2 specificity was not confirmed for the second-wave clones peaking on day 37. Contracting CD4+ clones were located mainly in the CM and EM memory subsets, whereas CD8+ clones were found to be enriched in EMRA.

At the junction V is shortened by 4 bases and J by 9 bases; bases outside the gene matches: 7. The CDR3 numbers 16 residues from cysteine through phenylalanine. Of the read, only the CDR3 DNA is kept; its 48 bases are in frame from base 1. Looking up the germline V gene yields CDR1 SGHRS and CDR2 YFSETQ. TCRdb names Illumina NovaSeq 6000 as the instrument used. Using 5'RACE with constant-segment primers, TCRalpha and TCRbeta cDNA libraries were constructed, with sample barcodes and unique molecular identifiers added in the process. Trizol reagent was used to extract RNA from every sample. Library amplification was performed in two PCR steps, and a second sample barcode and Illumina TruSeq adapters were introduced in the second step. The libraries were sequenced on an Illumina NovaSeq using 2 x 150 bp paired-end reads. Concerning the study's data processing: With migec v1.2.7, reads were demultiplexed and then collapsed into UMI-guided consensus sequences. Using mixcr v2.1.11, the UMI consensuses were aligned to TRA and TRB V and J templates and assembled into clonotypes. A clonotype was counted as expanded or contracted only when both edgeR and NoisET called the clonotype significant, with the noise models trained on biological replicates. For edgeR calls, a false discovery rate-adjusted p below 0.01 and a log2 fold-change threshold of 1 were applied. As an exploratory analysis of dynamics, max-normalized trajectories of the 1000 most abundant clonotypes were examined by PCA with hierarchical clustering. Each responding clone was given a CD4 or CD8 phenotype based on the CD4+ and CD8+ repertoires, which had been sequenced separately. TCRdb took the public reads, trimmed them with fastp at Q25, ran MiXCR for clone calling and kept in-frame beta chains. Each entry merges the rows of one CDR3 protein and shows their most common DNA and genes. These V and J calls originate from TCRdb's pipeline instead of the authors' own analysis. This sample has approximately 490,000 distinct CDR3 sequences in its table, and about 20% of those were observed once. The ten largest clonotypes hold 9.5% to 15% of the sample.

Ficoll-Paque density gradient centrifugation was used to isolate PBMCs. The V gene is TRBV5-1 and the J gene is TRBJ2-1; 16 bases in the middle match TRBD2. This TCR derives from an adult woman who had mild COVID-19 (a few samples of this study predate the infection). The sample titles of this study are shuffled in the database, so cell type and time point are left out; the donor was told from shared clones. The sample comprised PBMCs or a T cell subset sorted from them (not recorded which). The base sequence is TGCGCCAGCAGCCCCCCGGGACTAGCGGGAGGGGGTGAGCAGTTCTTC. It translates as CASSPPGLAGGGEQFF.